The 29 T cell receptor beta chains below were found in one sample sequenced in a study of T cell responses to AZD1222 COVID-19 vaccine (dated by TCRdb to the early 2020s). Explained via the paper, the time point label denotes: baseline before first vaccination. The library was generated by the immunoSEQ multiplex PCR assay. The table comes from immuneACCESS by way of TCRdb, which keeps in-frame sequences with V and J called. Part of the clones is missing from these tables; in studies checked, under half for an unresolved V gene and the rest for unknown reasons. Counted in this sample were more than 85,000 clones; 70% to 90% of them appeared once. The ten most abundant clones make up around 8.4% of the sample. Sequenced here: peripheral blood, sampled on day 0 of AZD1222 vaccination. These receptors were collected from an adult in good health.

V gene TRBV25-1 combines with J gene TRBJ2-1; D is unresolved. The CDR3 has 16 amino acids. V dropped 5 bases and J dropped 2 bases, with 16 bases sitting between them. Germline V gene lookup returns CDR1 MGHDK and CDR2 SYGVNS. DNA of the CDR3: TGTGCCAGCAGTAAGACCGCTAACCCGCCCTACAATGAGCAGTTCTTC. Amino acid sequence: CASSKTANPPYNEQFF.

The V gene is TRBV24-1, the J gene TRBJ1-5; D not certain. In germline, CDR1 is KGHDR, CDR2 SFDVKD. The germline V and J ends were trimmed by 7 bases and 4 bases, with 10 bases remaining between them. There are 13 residues in the CDR3. This chain's CDR3 is CATSLEGNQPQHF. The CDR3 DNA is TGTGCCACCAGCCTCGAGGGTAATCAGCCCCAGCATTTT.

The V gene is TRBV4-1, the J gene TRBJ1-3; no clear D. V was clipped by 2 bases and J by 1 base, with 9 bases between them. CDR3 size: 15 residues. Germline loops: CDR1 MGHRA, CDR2 YSYEKL. CDR3 loop: CASSQPRGSGNTIYF. The CDR3 bases are TGCGCCAGCAGCCAACCGCGCGGATCTGGAAACACCATATATTTT.

This chain links TRBV7-9 with TRBJ1-5; a possible D gene is TRBD1 (5 bases). This CDR3 has 14 amino acids. The ends were cut back, 6 bases at V and 0 bases at J, with 9 bases in the middle. The germline V gene has CDR1 SEHNR and CDR2 FQNEAQ (reference sequence). The CDR3 is CASSLQGSNQPQHF. In DNA, the CDR3 is TGTGCCAGCAGTCTCCAGGGTAGCAATCAGCCCCAGCATTTT. The variable domain in full, completed from reference TRBV7-9 and TRBJ1-5, reads DTGVSQNPRHKITKRGQNVTFRCDPISEHNRLYWYRQTLGQGPEFLTYFQNEAQLEKSRLLSDRFSAERPKGSFSTLEIQRTEQGDSAMYLCASSLQGSNQPQHFGDGTRLSIL.

This clone was seen a single time. The chain couples TRBV13 to TRBJ1-1; D not certain. The V gene's germline CDR1 is PRHDT and CDR2 FYEKMQ (reference sequence). V lost 1 base and J 1 base, leaving 4 bases between the germline ends. This CDR3 is 13 amino acids long. CDR3 sequence reads: CASSLDRNTEAFF. The CDR3, as DNA: TGTGCCAGCAGCTTAGACAGGAACACTGAAGCTTTCTTT.

The chain recombines TRBV4-2 with TRBJ1-5, with a weak D call TRBD1 (5 bases). Trimming removed 4 bases from V and 0 bases from J, with 10 bases in between. This CDR3 contains 15 residues. Germline values: CDR1 LGHNA, CDR2 YNFKEQ. The CDR3 region is CASSPGGDSNQPQHF. The CDR3 DNA reads as TGTGCCAGCAGCCCCGGAGGGGATAGCAATCAGCCCCAGCATTTT.

This rearrangement joins TRBV7-6 to TRBJ2-3, with D tentatively TRBD1 (6 bases). Between the trimmed V and J ends, which lost 5 bases and 5 bases, there was a span of 17 bases. The CDR3 has 15 amino acids. CDR1 and CDR2 (germline): SGHVS, FNYEAQ. CDR3 in DNA: TGTGCCAGCAGCCAAGAATCAACAGGGCTAGATACGCAGTATTTT. Translated, it gives CASSQESTGLDTQYF.

CDR3 bases: TGTGCCAGCAGCGCCGGGACTAGCGTGATCGAGACCCAGTACTTC. Protein: CASSAGTSVIETQYF. The V gene is TRBV9, the J gene TRBJ2-5; 10 bases fit TRBD2. From germline, CDR1 is SGDLS and CDR2 YYNGEE. V lost 3 bases to trimming and J lost 5 bases; unmatched junction nucleotides: 7. This CDR3 spans 15 amino acids.

This rearrangement joins TRBV7-9 to TRBJ2-1, with a weak D call TRBD2 (5 bases). V lost 5 bases, J lost 6 bases, and 20 bases lay in between. The CDR3 contains 16 residues. The germline gives CDR1 SEHNR, CDR2 FQNEAQ (reference sequence). Here the CDR3 DNA reads TGTGCCAGCAGCGACGTCCGGACTGGACTGGGCAATGAGCAGTTCTTC. Amino acid sequence: CASSDVRTGLGNEQFF.

The chain is built from TRBV4-3 and TRBJ2-7; 8 bases line up with TRBD2. The CDR3 is 17 amino acids. CDR1 is LGHNA, CDR2 YSLEER, per germline. V shed 1 base and J 7 bases; nucleotides not matched to a gene: 15. The chain's CDR3 is CASSQVQGREVPREQYF. CDR3 DNA: TGCGCCAGCAGCCAAGTCCAAGGGCGGGAGGTCCCCAGGGAGCAGTACTTC.

This clone was counted a few times. The rearrangement links TRBV7-2 to TRBJ2-7; tentatively, D is TRBD1 (7 bases). The V gene lost 2 bases and the J gene lost 7 bases, with 12 bases spanning the gap. This CDR3 has 13 residues. Germline V gives CDR1 SGHTA, CDR2 FQGNSA. The CDR3 reads CASSLSGGWEQYF. The CDR3 bases are TGTGCCAGCAGCTTATCAGGGGGGTGGGAGCAGTACTTC.

This chain uses TRBV7-3 with TRBJ2-1, with a possible D match to TRBD1 (5 bases). Per germline, CDR1 SGHTA and CDR2 FQGTGA. The ends were cut back, 4 bases at V and 6 bases at J, with 16 bases in the middle. The CDR3 has 15 amino acids. The CDR3 nucleotides read TGTGCCAGCAGCTCCCCCGGGCAGGGAACCAATGAGCAGTTCTTC. Its translation is CASSSPGQGTNEQFF.

The J gene is TRBJ2-7, the V gene TRBV7-2; 10 bases match TRBD2. V trimming: 0 bases; J trimming: 3 bases; junction bases outside the gene matches: 5. Germline CDR1 and CDR2: SGHTA and FQGNSA. The CDR3 length is 16 residues. CDR3 nucleotide sequence: TGTGCCAGCAGCTTAGCGCGTATAGCGGGAGGCTACGAGCAGTACTTC. Residues: CASSLARIAGGYEQYF.

The chain carries TRBV7-2 and TRBJ2-5, with 9 bases aligning to TRBD2. Germline trimming cut 0 bases from V and 0 bases from J; bases unmatched to any gene: 5. Germline V gene data show CDR1 as SGHTA and CDR2 as FQGNSA. CDR3 size: 17 residues. As DNA, the CDR3 is TGTGCCAGCAGCTTAGCGCGGGGGGGGATTCACCAAGAGACCCAGTACTTC. This encodes CASSLARGGIHQETQYF.

The chain combines TRBV9 with TRBJ2-1; D might be TRBD2 (6 bases). V lost 0 bases and J 6 bases, leaving 16 bases between the germline ends. Looked up from germline, CDR1 is SGDLS and CDR2 is YYNGEE. The CDR3 contains 16 residues. This CDR3 reads CASSVGMTRLGNEQFF. CDR3 bases: TGTGCCAGCAGCGTAGGTATGACTAGATTAGGCAATGAGCAGTTCTTC.

This clone was recorded once. The rearrangement uses TRBV2 and TRBJ1-5, with TRBD1 matching 9 bases. With V trimmed by 10 bases and J by 11 bases, 12 bases remained unmatched. CDR1 SNHLY and CDR2 FYNNEI come from the germline V gene. CDR3 length: 13 residues. CDR3 coding DNA: TGTGCCACTCGGACAGGGGCACTCTCGGCCCAGCATTTT. It encodes CATRTGALSAQHF. The variable domain in full, completed from reference TRBV2 and TRBJ1-5, reads EPEVTQTPSHQVTQMGQEVILRCVPISNHLYFYWYRQILGQKVEFLVSFYNNEISEKSEIFDDQFSVERPDGSNFTLKIRSTKLEDSAMYFCATRTGALSAQHFGDGTRLSIL.

The genes are TRBV7-9 and TRBJ2-1; 7 bases map to TRBD2. The germline V gene has CDR1 SEHNR and CDR2 FQNEAQ (reference sequence). The CDR3 contains 15 residues. With 3 bases clipped from V and 3 bases from J, the junction kept 5 bases outside the gene matches. The CDR3 DNA reads TGTGCCAGCAGCTTGCGAAGCGGGGTCTACAATGAGCAGTTCTTC. This codes for CASSLRSGVYNEQFF.

The chain carries TRBV5-8 and TRBJ1-3, with D uncertain. CDR1 and CDR2 (germline): SGHTS, YDEGEE. With 0 bases removed from V and 0 bases from J, the gap between germline ends came to 7 bases. This CDR3 is built from 15 residues. The CDR3 sequence is CASSLGPSSGNTIYF. In nucleotides, the CDR3 is TGTGCCAGCAGCTTGGGGCCGAGCTCTGGAAACACCATATATTTT.

V is TRBV27 and J is TRBJ2-7, with 8 positions matching TRBD1. V dropped 6 bases and J dropped 6; count of bases not matched to a gene: 19. CDR3 length: 17 amino acids. Germline V gene sequence: CDR1 MNHEY, CDR2 SMNVEV (reference sequence). The CDR3 nucleotides read TGTGCCAGCAGCGCCCGGGGGACAGGCGCTTATGGGGGCGAGCAGTACTTC. Protein product: CASSARGTGAYGGEQYF.

V is TRBV21-1 and J is TRBJ1-4; the table gives TRBD1 as D, unverified against the DNA. TRBV21-1 is noted as a pseudogene. The CDR3 sequence is 16 residues long. In nucleotides, the CDR3 is TGTGCCAGCAGCCAGACAGGGTCGGGGGCAAATGAAAAACTGTTTTTT. Its translation is CASSQTGSGANEKLFF.

The genes are TRBV5-6 and TRBJ1-4; possibly TRBD1 for D (5 bases). This CDR3 has 14 amino acids. Trimming took off 3 bases at V and 12 bases at J, with 18 bases between the two ends. Germline assignment: CDR1 SGHDT and CDR2 YYEEEE. The CDR3 DNA sequence: TGTGCCAGCAGCTCGAAGGACAAACCGAGGGAACTGTTTTTT. As protein: CASSSKDKPRELFF.

The chain combines TRBV5-1 with TRBJ2-1; D call uncertain. Germline V lookup: CDR1 SGHRS, CDR2 YFSETQ. The CDR3 extends over 14 amino acids. V was cut by 1 base and J by 6 bases, with 11 bases left in between. The CDR3 nucleotides read TGCGCCAGCAGCTTGTCTTCGTCCCTCAATGAGCAGTTCTTC. Residues: CASSLSSSLNEQFF.

This clone was detected once. V is TRBV5-1 and J is TRBJ1-4; no clear D gene. The CDR3 consists of 14 residues. Germline loops: CDR1 SGHRS, CDR2 YFSETQ. Deletions cut 4 bases from V and 4 bases from J, with 11 bases between. This CDR3 is CASSPSLSNEKLFF. The CDR3, as DNA: TGCGCCAGCAGCCCCAGCCTTAGTAATGAAAAACTGTTTTTT.

The gene calls are TRBV18 and TRBJ2-7; D gene ambiguous. CDR3 size: 14 residues. Between the trimmed V and J ends, which lost 8 bases and 0 bases, there was a span of 14 bases. CDR1 and CDR2 from the germline V gene are KGHSH and LQKENI. The CDR3 coding sequence is TGTGCCAGCCAGAATTCGCAGTCCTCCTACGAGCAGTACTTC. Translation: CASQNSQSSYEQYF.

This clone was found once. The CDR3 bases are TGTGCCAGCAGTGAGGACACCTATACGCAGTATTTT. Protein sequence: CASSEDTYTQYF. The rearrangement uses TRBV2 and TRBJ2-3; a weak D match, TRBD1 (5 bases). V was trimmed by 3 bases and J by 7 bases, leaving 8 bases between them. This CDR3 is 12 amino acids long. Looked up from germline, CDR1 is SNHLY and CDR2 is FYNNEI.

This chain uses TRBV27 with TRBJ2-1; 9 nucleotides align to TRBD2. Germline V gene sequence: CDR1 MNHEY, CDR2 SMNVEV (reference sequence). This CDR3 has 15 amino acids. The ends lost 3 bases at V and 7 bases at J; junction bases unmatched: 7. CDR3 sequence: CASSFGGRAGNEQFF. The CDR3 coding sequence is TGTGCCAGCAGTTTCGGCGGGAGGGCCGGAAATGAGCAGTTCTTC.

CDR3 region: CASSLSSTWGSSGNTIYF. The CDR3 nucleotides are TGTGCCAGCAGCCTATCAAGCACGTGGGGGAGCTCTGGAAACACCATATATTTT. The V call is TRBV3-1 (or the pseudogene TRBV3-2), the J call TRBJ1-3, with a possible D match to TRBD1 (5 bases). The CDR3 sequence is 18 residues long. In germline, CDR1 is LGHDT, CDR2 YNNKEL (reference sequence). V was cut by 4 bases and J by 0 bases, with 19 bases left in between.

The V gene is TRBV4-1, the J gene TRBJ2-1, with 11 bases lining up with TRBD2. Germline V gives CDR1 MGHRA, CDR2 YSYEKL. CDR3 length: 18 amino acids. Trimming at V came to 3 bases and at J to 4 bases, leaving 11 bases not matched to a gene. CDR3 sequence (DNA): TGCGCCAGCAGCCACAAGACCCTCCTAGCGGGAGGATACAATGAGCAGTTCTTC. Its translation is CASSHKTLLAGGYNEQFF.

The rearrangement joins TRBV28 to TRBJ1-5; D is undetermined. With 4 bases removed from V and 6 bases from J, the gap between germline ends came to 10 bases. CDR1 is MDHEN and CDR2 is SYDVKM in the germline V gene. This CDR3 is 13 amino acids long. In DNA, the CDR3 is TGTGCCAGCAGTTCCGGCCCCCTTCAGCCCCAGCATTTT. Translation gives CASSSGPLQPQHF.